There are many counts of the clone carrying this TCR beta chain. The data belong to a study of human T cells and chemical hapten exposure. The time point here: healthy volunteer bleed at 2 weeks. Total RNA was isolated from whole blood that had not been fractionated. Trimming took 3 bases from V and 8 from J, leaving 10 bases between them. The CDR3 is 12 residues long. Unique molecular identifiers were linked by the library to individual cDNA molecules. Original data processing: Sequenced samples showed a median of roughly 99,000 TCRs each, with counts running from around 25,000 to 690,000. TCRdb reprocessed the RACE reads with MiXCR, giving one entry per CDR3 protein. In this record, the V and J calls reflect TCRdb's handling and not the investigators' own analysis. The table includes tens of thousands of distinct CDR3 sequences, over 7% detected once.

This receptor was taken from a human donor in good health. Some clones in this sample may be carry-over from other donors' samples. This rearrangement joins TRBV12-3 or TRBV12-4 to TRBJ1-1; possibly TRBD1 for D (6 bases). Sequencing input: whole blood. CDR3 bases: TGTGCCAGCAGTTTCTCCGGGACAGAAGCTTTCTTT. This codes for CASSFSGTEAFF.